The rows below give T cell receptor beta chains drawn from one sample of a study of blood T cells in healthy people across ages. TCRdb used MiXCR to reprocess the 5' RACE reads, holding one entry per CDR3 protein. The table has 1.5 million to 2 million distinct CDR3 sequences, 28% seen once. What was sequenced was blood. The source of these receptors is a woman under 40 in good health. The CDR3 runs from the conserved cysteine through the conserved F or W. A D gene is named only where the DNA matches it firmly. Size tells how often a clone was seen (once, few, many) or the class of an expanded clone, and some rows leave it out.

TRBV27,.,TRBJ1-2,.,TGTGCCAGCAGGCTTCTTTCACAGGCGCTCTATGGCTACACCTTC,CASRLLSQALYGYTF
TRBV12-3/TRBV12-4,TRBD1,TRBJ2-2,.,TGTGCCAGCAGTTTGAGCGGGACAGGGACCACCGGGGAGCTGTTTTTT,CASSLSGTGTTGELFF
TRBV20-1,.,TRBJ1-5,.,TGCAGTGCTCTATACTCAGGGAGCCGGCCCCAGCATTTT,CSALYSGSRPQHF
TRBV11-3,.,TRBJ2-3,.,TGTGCCGGCAGCTTAGGGTCAGGGAGAACAGATACGCAGTATTTT,CAGSLGSGRTDTQYF
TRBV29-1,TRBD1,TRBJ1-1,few,TGCAGCGTCGAACTTCGGCAGGGGGGGCGCTTCACTGAAGCTTTCTTT,CSVELRQGGRFTEAFF
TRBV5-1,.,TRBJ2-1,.,TGCGCCAGCCGGTGGTTCGGGGGAACCTACAATGAGCAGTTCTTC,CASRWFGGTYNEQFF
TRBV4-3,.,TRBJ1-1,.,TGCGCCAGCAGCTTACAGGCGAGGAACACTGAAGCTTTCTTT,CASSLQARNTEAFF
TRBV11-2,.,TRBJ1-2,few,TGTGCCAGCAGCACAGAGGGCACCTATGGCTACACCTTC,CASSTEGTYGYTF
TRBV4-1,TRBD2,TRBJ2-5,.,TGCGCCAGGAGCCAAGGATGGGCCGGGGGGGGTCCGGAGACCCAGTACTTC,CARSQGWAGGGPETQYF
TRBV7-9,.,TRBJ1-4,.,TGTGCCAGCAGCTGGGAAGTAGGAAAACTGTTTTTT,CASSWEVGKLFF
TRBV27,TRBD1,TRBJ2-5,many,TGTGCCAGTGTGACAGGGGGCTGGGGGCAAGAGACCCAGTACTTC,CASVTGGWGQETQYF
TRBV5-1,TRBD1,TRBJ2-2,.,TGCGCCAGCAGCTTGGAGGGGGCCTCGAACACCGGGGAGCTGTTTTTT,CASSLEGASNTGELFF
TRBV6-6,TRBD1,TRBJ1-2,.,TGTGCCAGCAGTCGATGGACAGGGGATGGCTACACCTTC,CASSRWTGDGYTF
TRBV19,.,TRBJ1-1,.,TGTGCCAGTAGTATGTGGGGGCGCTCCGCTGAAGCTTTCTTT,CASSMWGRSAEAFF
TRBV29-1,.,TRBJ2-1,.,TGCAGCGTTGAAGATCAGTCTTTCGGGGACGCCTACAATGAGCAGTTCTTC,CSVEDQSFGDAYNEQFF
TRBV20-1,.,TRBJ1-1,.,TGCAGTGCTAGAGGGACACCTCAAACTAAGAACACTGAAGCTTTCTTT,CSARGTPQTKNTEAFF
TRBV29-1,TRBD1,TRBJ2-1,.,TGCAGCGGTGTAGGGGGCAGCTCCTACAATGAGCAGTTCTTC,CSGVGGSSYNEQFF
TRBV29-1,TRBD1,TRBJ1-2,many,TGCAGCGCCACGACAGGGGGCCGGGGTGGCTACACCTTC,CSATTGGRGGYTF
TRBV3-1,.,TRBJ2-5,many,TGTGCCAGCAGCCAAAGTGGGTTTGAGACCCAGTACTTC,CASSQSGFETQYF
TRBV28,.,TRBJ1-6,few,TGTGCCAGCAGTTTCGAGGGGGTTTCACCCCTCCACTTT,CASSFEGVSPLHF
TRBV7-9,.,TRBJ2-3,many,TGTGCCTTGCGAAGCGACAACACAGATACGCAGTATTTT,CALRSDNTDTQYF
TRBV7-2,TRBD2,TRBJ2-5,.,TGTGCCAGCAGCGACAAGACTAGCGGGAGAAAGAAGACCCAGTACTTC,CASSDKTSGRKKTQYF
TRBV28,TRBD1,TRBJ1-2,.,TGTGCCAGCAGCCCCCCTACAGGGGGAGGCTATGGCTACACCTTC,CASSPPTGGGYGYTF
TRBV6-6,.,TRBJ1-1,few,TGTGCCAGCAGTTCCGTAGGGGTGACTGAAGCTTTCTTT,CASSSVGVTEAFF
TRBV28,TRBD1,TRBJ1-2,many,TGTGCCAGCAGTTTACCCTACCGGGACAGGGGGCGAGATGGCTACACCTTC,CASSLPYRDRGRDGYTF
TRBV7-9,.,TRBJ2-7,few,TGTGCCAGCAGCTCAGACAGGCGGGGGAACGAGCAGTACTTC,CASSSDRRGNEQYF
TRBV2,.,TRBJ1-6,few,TGTGCCAGCAGGGGACCCAATTCACCCCTCCACTTT,CASRGPNSPLHF
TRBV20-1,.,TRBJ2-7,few,TGCAGCGCCCGCGGGGGCACAAGCGAGCAGTACTTC,CSARGGTSEQYF
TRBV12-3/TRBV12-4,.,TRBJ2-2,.,TGTGCCGTACCGGACTCACCGAACACCGGGGAGCTGTTTTTT,CAVPDSPNTGELFF
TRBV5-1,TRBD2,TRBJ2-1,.,TGCGCCAGCGGAGGGACTAGCGGGATCTACAATGAGCAGTTCTTC,CASGGTSGIYNEQFF
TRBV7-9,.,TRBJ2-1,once,TGTGCCAGCAGCTCCCCCCCGGAGACCCAGTTCTTC,CASSSPPETQFF
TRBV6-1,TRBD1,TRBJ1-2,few,TGTGCCAGCAGGGAGACAGGGAAGAGTGGCTACACCTTC,CASRETGKSGYTF
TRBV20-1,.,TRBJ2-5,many,TGCAGTGCTCGGGGGGACAGCAACCAAGAGACCCAGTACTTC,CSARGDSNQETQYF
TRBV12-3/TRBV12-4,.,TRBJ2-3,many,TGTGCCAGCAGGCAACTCTCAGGGGAAACGCAGTATTTT,CASRQLSGETQYF
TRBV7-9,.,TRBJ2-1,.,TGTGCCGTACGACAAGGGGGGATGAATGAGCAGTTCTTC,CAVRQGGMNEQFF